The clone carrying this TCR beta chain came up a few times. The antigen remains undetermined. These data are taken from a study of T-cell reconstitution after alpha-beta-depleted transplantation in children. The study, taken as a whole, reports: At the one-year point after transplant, T-cell counts and TCRbeta diversity were found to come mostly from T cells that had been newly produced.

The V gene end was trimmed by 6 bases and the J gene end by 9 bases; junction bases not matched to a gene: 2. Looked up from germline, CDR1 is DFQATT and CDR2 is SNEGSKA (reference sequence). The CDR3 length is 12 residues. During its preparation, the TCRbeta library received unique molecular identifiers. Using its own MiXCR run on the PCR reads, TCRdb lists one record per CDR3 protein. In the table there are hundreds of thousands of distinct CDR3 sequences, 15% to 20% of which are singletons. The specimen comprised PBMCs, mostly from graft donor cells, sampled 360 days after TCRalphabeta/CD19-depleted stem cell transplant. J is TRBJ1-6 and V is TRBV20-1; 10 nucleotides agree with TRBD1. The TCR originated in a male patient younger than 18 who had a stem cell transplant for acute lymphoblastic leukemia, so the T cells may come from the graft donor. This CDR3 reads CSAWTGGSPLHF. CDR3 sequence (DNA): TGCAGTGCGTGGACAGGGGGTTCACCCCTCCACTTT.